This T cell receptor (beta chain) was observed in a study of T cell repertoires in cytomegalovirus infection (dated by TCRdb to between 2018 and 2021). Looking at the study overall: The peptide stimulations were aimed at well-studied HLA-B-restricted epitopes as well as recently identified HLA-C-restricted CMV epitopes, whose presentation resists viral immunomodulation. The HLA type of each donor mattered for the analysis, because public TCR beta signatures pointed to carriage of CMV infection along with the matching HLA type.

Here is what the overall study found, with its caveats: In both this cohort and an independent cohort of 352 donors, the cumulative frequency of public TCR beta family members distinguished carriers of CMV infection plus the relevant HLA type. The ex vivo response was dominated by HLA-C-restricted CMV-specific TCR beta clonotypes, which also provided the single most frequent clonotype in two of eight donors.

Read against the paper, the sample's treatment or condition label means: in vitro stimulation with specific CMV peptide epitopes to enrich CMV-specific T cells. For sequencing, an Illumina HiSeq 1500 was employed. TCRdb itself trimmed the public reads at Q25 with fastp, ran MiXCR and retained productive beta chains. When rows share a CDR3 protein, they turn into one entry using the most common DNA and genes. The sample profile shows some 940,000 distinct CDR3 sequences; around 32% of them were found once. The ten largest clonotypes hold about 14% of the sample. The CDR3 goes from the cysteine to the phenylalanine over 14 residues. Only the CDR3 portion is preserved as DNA: 42 bases, with reading frame beginning at the first base. Based on the germline V gene (reference sequence), the CDR1 and CDR2 sequences are DFQATT and SNEGSKA. A distance of 11 bases separates the germline ends of V and J, which lose 5 bases and 0 bases respectively.

Regarding this clonotype: Its antigen remains undetermined. No qualities accompany the bases; no much larger clone lies one base away.

The clonotype comes from a human donor in good health (CMV status not recorded). Some clones in this sample may be carry-over from other donors' samples. The sequence is built from TRBV20-1 and TRBJ2-1; the D segment cannot be called with confidence. The input for sequencing was cultured CD8+ T cells from PBMCs, taken from culture after CMV antigen stimulation. The sequenced DNA is TGCAGTGCTCCGGGTCCTAGCTCCTACAATGAGCAGTTCTTC. Translated, this gives CSAPGPSSYNEQFF.